Presented here are 26 T cell receptor beta chains from one specimen sequenced in a study of blood T cell repertoires in COVID-19. Sequencing used immunoSEQ multiplex PCR; TCRdb keeps in-frame clones, though not all of them. The table includes around 230,000 clones, just under 85% detected once. Sequenced: PBMCs or T cells enriched from blood (not recorded which). The receptors come from a man aged 35 to 55 who had recovered from COVID-19.

This chain connects TRBV4-3 to TRBJ1-4; no definite D call. The CDR3 is 15 amino acids. Germline V lookup: CDR1 LGHNA, CDR2 YSLEER. Trimming removed 0 bases from V and 6 bases from J, with 11 bases in between. The CDR3 coding sequence is TGCGCCAGCAGCCAAGATTACGGGCGGGATGAAAAACTGTTTTTT. As protein: CASSQDYGRDEKLFF.

Here the CDR3 reads CASSLGRSGQPQHF. CDR3 bases: TGTGCCAGTAGCCTGGGGCGGAGTGGGCAGCCCCAGCATTTT. V gene TRBV19 combines with J gene TRBJ1-5, with a possible D match to TRBD1 (5 bases). Germline V gene lookup returns CDR1 LNHDA and CDR2 SQIVND (reference sequence). CDR3 length equals 14 residues. V lost 6 bases, J lost 7 bases, and 16 bases lay in between.

The chain is built from TRBV6-5 and TRBJ2-5; D call uncertain. This CDR3 comprises 14 residues. Germline-derived CDR1 and CDR2 are MNHEY and SVGAGI. Trimming cost V 0 bases and J 5 bases, with 10 bases left between them. CDR3 nucleotide sequence: TGTGCCAGCAGTTACTCGAGTACTATGGAGACCCAGTACTTC. Protein sequence: CASSYSSTMETQYF.

V usage is TRBV3-1 (or the pseudogene TRBV3-2) and J usage is TRBJ2-1, with TRBD2 matching 9 bases. This CDR3 contains 17 residues. Germline values: CDR1 LGHDT, CDR2 YNNKEL (reference sequence). V was clipped by 0 bases and J by 6 bases; unmatched bases: 9. The DNA for the CDR3 is TGTGCCAGCAGCCAAGAGGTGTGGCGGGAGGGCCGCAATGAGCAGTTCTTC. This sequence encodes CASSQEVWREGRNEQFF.

The CDR3 DNA follows: TGTGCCAGCAGCTTGGCCAGGGGGCGGACTGAAGCTTTCTTT. It translates to CASSLARGRTEAFF. The chain employs TRBV27 and TRBJ1-1, with 8 positions matching TRBD1. CDR1 is MNHEY and CDR2 is SMNVEV in the germline V gene (reference sequence). The CDR3 contains 14 residues. V lost 6 bases, J lost 5 bases, and 8 bases stayed unmatched.

This chain connects TRBV6-5 to TRBJ1-3; the D is unclear. This CDR3 spans 14 amino acids. Germline V gives CDR1 MNHEY, CDR2 SVGAGI. V lost 6 bases and J 0 bases, leaving 9 bases between the germline ends. CDR3 nucleotide sequence: TGTGCCAGCAGACCGGAGCGCTCTGGAAACACCATATATTTT. Its protein is CASRPERSGNTIYF.

This clone is a singleton in its sample. The genes are TRBV29-1 and TRBJ2-1; tentatively, D is TRBD2 (5 bases). This CDR3 spans 14 amino acids. Between the trimmed V and J ends, which lost 2 bases and 4 bases, there was a span of 12 bases. CDR1 is SQVTM, CDR2 ANQGSEA, per germline. The CDR3 DNA reads TGCAGCGTTGAACCTAGTAGCGCATACAATGAGCAGTTCTTC. It translates to CSVEPSSAYNEQFF.

The V call is TRBV28, the J call TRBJ2-7, with 15 bases identical to TRBD2. CDR3 length: 16 amino acids. Germline-derived CDR1 and CDR2 are MDHEN and SYDVKM. With V trimmed by 7 bases and J by 7 bases, 11 bases remained unmatched. The DNA of the CDR3 is TGTGCCAGCACCATAGGGACTAGCGGGGGGTGGGGAGAGCAGTACTTC. It encodes CASTIGTSGGWGEQYF. The complete variable domain, with remaining parts taken from reference TRBV28 and TRBJ2-7, reads DVKVTQSSRYLVKRTGEKVFLECVQDMDHENMFWYRQDPGLGLRLIYFSYDVKMKEKGDIPEGYSVSREKKERFSLILESASTNQTSMYLCASTIGTSGGWGEQYFGPGTRLTVT.

This clone was seen only a few times. The chain recombines TRBV28 with TRBJ1-1; 11 positions match TRBD1. Trimming removed 6 bases from V and 10 bases from J; junction bases left unmatched: 7. The CDR3 is made up of 13 amino acids. Germline V gene sequence: CDR1 MDHEN, CDR2 SYDVKM. In DNA, the CDR3 is TGTGCCAGCAGGCGGGACAGGGGGATCGGAGCTTTCTTT. Protein: CASRRDRGIGAFF.

This clone was seen a handful of times. The genes are TRBV5-8 and TRBJ2-7; D not certain. V was pared by 8 bases and J by 2 bases, with 23 bases between. Germline values: CDR1 SGHTS, CDR2 YDEGEE. The CDR3 runs to 16 residues. For the CDR3, the DNA is TGTGCCAGTCGTATTTCGGAAGCCTACAGACCCTACGAGCAGTACTTC. It yields the protein CASRISEAYRPYEQYF.

This chain joins TRBV7-6 and TRBJ1-1, with TRBD1 matching 8 bases. CDR1 is SGHVS and CDR2 is FNYEAQ in the germline V gene. This CDR3 has 13 residues. Unmatched junction bases numbered 6, after V lost 5 bases and J lost 7 bases. CDR3 residues: CASSTPGQVEAFF. CDR3 in DNA: TGTGCCAGCAGCACCCCGGGACAGGTTGAAGCTTTCTTT. The complete variable domain, with remaining parts taken from reference TRBV7-6 and TRBJ1-1, reads GAGVSQSPRYKVTKRGQDVALRCDPISGHVSLYWYRQALGQGPEFLTYFNYEAQQDKSGLPNDRFSAERPEGSISTLTIQRTEQRDSAMYRCASSTPGQVEAFFGQGTRLTVV.

This clone was recorded once. The chain has TRBV5-6 and TRBJ1-1, with D possibly TRBD1 on 5 matching bases. The CDR3 is 19 amino acids. Per the germline V gene, CDR1 is SGHDT and CDR2 is YYEEEE. With 5 bases removed from V and 0 bases from J, the gap between germline ends came to 26 bases. CDR3 sequence: CASSPSVRGGVLVNTEAFF. CDR3 sequence (DNA): TGTGCCAGCAGTCCGTCTGTCCGCGGGGGGGTTTTGGTGAACACTGAAGCTTTCTTT.

The V and J genes are TRBV28 and TRBJ2-5; TRBD1 is a possible D gene (6 bases). Germline V gives CDR1 MDHEN, CDR2 SYDVKM. Between the trimmed V and J ends, which lost 2 bases and 5 bases, there was a span of 12 bases. This CDR3 contains 14 residues. The CDR3 sequence: CASSLKGVWETQYF. The CDR3 region has the DNA TGTGCCAGCAGTTTAAAGGGGGTTTGGGAGACCCAGTACTTC.

This clone was observed once. The genes are TRBV28 and TRBJ2-7, with 12 bases identical to TRBD1. The CDR3 contains 15 residues. The germline gives CDR1 MDHEN, CDR2 SYDVKM. With V trimmed by 5 bases and J by 7 bases, 9 bases remained unmatched. The DNA of the CDR3 is TGTGCCAGCAGTCTCGGGGACAGGGGGCTGGGAGAGCAGTACTTC. Its protein is CASSLGDRGLGEQYF.

In DNA form, the CDR3 reads TGTGCCAGCAGCTTAGCGACGGGAGGCACAGATACGCAGTATTTT. Protein product: CASSLATGGTDTQYF. The chain employs TRBV11-2 and TRBJ2-3; the D gene is possibly TRBD2 (6 bases). V shed 1 base and J shed 1 base, with 9 bases lying between them. CDR1 is SGHAT, CDR2 FQNNGV, per germline. The CDR3 contains 15 residues.

V gene TRBV5-6 combines with J gene TRBJ2-3; possibly TRBD1 for D (6 bases). Germline V gives CDR1 SGHDT, CDR2 YYEEEE. The CDR3 extends over 16 amino acids. V lost 1 base and J lost 1, with 13 bases in between. CDR3 DNA: TGTGCCAGCAGCTTGTTTGGGGGACAACGCACAGATACGCAGTATTTT. It specifies CASSLFGGQRTDTQYF.

The V gene is TRBV5-5, the J gene TRBJ1-3; maybe TRBD1 (5 bases). There are 17 residues in the CDR3. CDR1 is SGHKS and CDR2 is YYEKEE in the germline V gene (reference sequence). Trimming shortened V by 3 bases and J by 3 bases, and 19 bases separated the two germline ends. CDR3 sequence reads: CASSSLSGFSGGNTIYF. The CDR3 DNA sequence: TGTGCCAGCAGCTCCCTTTCAGGGTTCTCGGGTGGAAACACCATATATTTT. Looking up the rest from reference TRBV5-5 and TRBJ1-3 gives the full variable domain: DAGVTQSPTHLIKTRGQQVTLRCSPISGHKSVSWYQQVLGQGPQFIFQYYEKEERGRGNFPDRFSARQFPNYSSELNVNALLLGDSALYLCASSSLSGFSGGNTIYFGEGSWLTVV.

The V and J genes are TRBV2 and TRBJ1-4; weak D call: TRBD1 (6 bases). The germline V and J ends were trimmed by 7 bases and 10 bases, with 22 bases remaining between them. CDR3 length equals 15 residues. Per germline, CDR1 SNHLY and CDR2 FYNNEI. The CDR3 bases are TGTGCCAGCACCAAGGGGGACGCAAAGGGCGGAAAACTGTTTTTT. Translating it yields CASTKGDAKGGKLFF.

The chain recombines TRBV7-8 with TRBJ2-6; no definite D call. The V and J ends lost 10 bases and 7 bases respectively, with 23 bases between them. Germline assignment: CDR1 SGHVS and CDR2 FQNEAQ. The CDR3 consists of 16 residues. DNA for the CDR3: TGTGCCACCCGCCCACCTCGAGGCGAATTTGCCAACGTCCTGACTTTC. This gives the protein CATRPPRGEFANVLTF.

The rearrangement links TRBV5-1 to TRBJ2-1; D possibly corresponds to TRBD2 (5 bases). Looked up from germline, CDR1 is SGHRS and CDR2 is YFSETQ. The CDR3 is 13 amino acids. V lost 4 bases and J lost 7, with 12 bases in between. CDR3 nucleotides: TGCGCCAGCAGCCCGGACTCTCGAAATGAGCAGTTCTTC. This codes for CASSPDSRNEQFF. Drawing the rest from reference TRBV5-1 and TRBJ2-1, the complete variable domain is KAGVTQTPRYLIKTRGQQVTLSCSPISGHRSVSWYQQTPGQGLQFLFEYFSETQRNKGNFPGRFSGRQFSNSRSEMNVSTLELGDSALYLCASSPDSRNEQFFGPGTRLTVL.

This clone was observed a single time. The V call is TRBV2, the J call TRBJ1-4, with D hard to call. CDR3 length: 14 amino acids. The germline V gene encodes CDR1 SNHLY and CDR2 FYNNEI. Trimming stripped 3 bases from V and 7 bases from J, with 12 bases between. DNA for the CDR3: TGTGCCAGCAGTGAGCCGGGAACTGGTGAAAAACTGTTTTTT. This codes for CASSEPGTGEKLFF.

V gene TRBV12-3 or TRBV12-4 combines with J gene TRBJ2-2; D unclear. V was cut by 6 bases and J by 7 bases, with 9 bases left in between. This CDR3 spans 12 amino acids. In nucleotides, the CDR3 is TGTGCCAGCAGCCCGGAGAGCGGGGAGCTGTTTTTT. Translating it yields CASSPESGELFF.

The genes are TRBV5-4 and TRBJ1-5; maybe TRBD1 (6 bases). The CDR3 has 16 residues. In germline, CDR1 is SGHNT, CDR2 YYREEE (reference sequence). Trimming took off 1 base at V and 2 bases at J, with 13 bases between the two ends. In DNA, the CDR3 is TGTGCCAGCAGCTTGAAGGGGGATACTGGCAATCAGCCCCAGCATTTT. This encodes CASSLKGDTGNQPQHF.

V gene TRBV9 combines with J gene TRBJ1-5, with 8 bases identical to TRBD1. The trim removed 4 bases at V and 4 bases at J, leaving 7 bases unmatched. The CDR3 consists of 15 residues. The germline gives CDR1 SGDLS, CDR2 YYNGEE. The CDR3 region has the DNA TGTGCCAGCAGCCCTGGACAGGGAGGGAATCAGCCCCAGCATTTT. Translating it yields CASSPGQGGNQPQHF.

This chain links TRBV7-9 with TRBJ2-3, with 8 bases aligning to TRBD1. The J segment lost 7 bases and the V segment lost 5 bases, leaving 11 bases of the junction unmatched. Germline CDR1 and CDR2: SEHNR and FQNEAQ (reference sequence). This CDR3 contains 15 residues. CDR3 coding DNA: TGTGCCAGCAGCCCCCAGACAGGGGAAGGATATACGCAGTATTTT. Its protein product is CASSPQTGEGYTQYF.

The rearrangement joins TRBV7-2 to TRBJ1-2; 7 positions agree with TRBD1. There are 15 residues in the CDR3. With V trimmed by 3 bases and J by 2 bases, 6 bases remained unmatched. Germline V gives CDR1 SGHTA, CDR2 FQGNSA. As DNA, the CDR3 is TGTGCCAGCAGCTTCCACACAGGGGTGAACTATGGCTACACCTTC. It is translated as CASSFHTGVNYGYTF.